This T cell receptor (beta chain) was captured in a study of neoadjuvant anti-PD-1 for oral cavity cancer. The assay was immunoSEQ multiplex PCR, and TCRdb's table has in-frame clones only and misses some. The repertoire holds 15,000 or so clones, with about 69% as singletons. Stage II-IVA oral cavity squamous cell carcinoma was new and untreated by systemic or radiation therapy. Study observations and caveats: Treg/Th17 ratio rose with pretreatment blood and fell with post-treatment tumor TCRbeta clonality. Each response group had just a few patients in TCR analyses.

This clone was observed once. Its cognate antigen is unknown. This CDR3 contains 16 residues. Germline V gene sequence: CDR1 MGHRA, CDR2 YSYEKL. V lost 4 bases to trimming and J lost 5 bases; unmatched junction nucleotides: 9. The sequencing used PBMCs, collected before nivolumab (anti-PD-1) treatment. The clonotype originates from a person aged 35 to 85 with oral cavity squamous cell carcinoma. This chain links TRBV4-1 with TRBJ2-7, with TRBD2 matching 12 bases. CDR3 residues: CASSRLSSGRAHEQYF. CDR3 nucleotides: TGCGCCAGCAGCCGCCTATCTAGCGGGAGGGCCCACGAGCAGTACTTC.